The 5 T cell receptor beta chains given below trace back to one sample, sequenced in a study of cytomegalovirus exposure and HLA in healthy donors. The PCR was carried out with 60 Vbeta primers and 13 Jbeta primers. Here immunoSEQ multiplex PCR was the method, and the copy in TCRdb shows in-frame clones only, minus some. The table has 200,000 or so clones, around 86% seen once. The sequencing input was PBMCs. These receptors all come from a man aged 40-49 years in good health and CMV-seropositive.

This clone has more than one count but fewer than ten. The rearrangement uses TRBV27 and TRBJ2-7; 12 nucleotides agree with TRBD1. CDR1 is MNHEY and CDR2 is SMNVEV in the germline V gene (reference sequence). The J segment lost 6 bases and the V segment lost 3 bases, leaving 6 bases of the junction unmatched. The CDR3 is 15 amino acids. DNA for the CDR3: TGTGCCAGCAGTTTTGTCGGGACAGGGGGCGGCGAGCAGTACTTC. It specifies CASSFVGTGGGEQYF.

The count of this clone is one. The V and J genes are TRBV29-1 and TRBJ1-2; 8 bases agree with TRBD1. The CDR3 spans 12 residues. The germline V gene encodes CDR1 SQVTM and CDR2 ANQGSEA. The J segment lost 7 bases and the V segment lost 5 bases, leaving 6 bases of the junction unmatched. The CDR3 DNA follows: TGCAGCGTTTCCACAGGGGGAATTGGCTACACCTTC. This codes for CSVSTGGIGYTF. Full variable domain (rest looked up from reference TRBV29-1 and TRBJ1-2): SAVISQKPSRDICQRGTSLTIQCQVDSQVTMMFWYRQQPGQSLTLIATANQGSEATYESGFVIDKFPISRPNLTFSTLTVSNMSPEDSSIYLCSVSTGGIGYTFGSGTRLTVV.

The CDR3 protein is CASGQGAFSGNTIYF. The CDR3 region has the DNA TGTGCCAGCGGACAGGGGGCTTTTTCTGGAAACACCATATATTTT. The chain joins TRBV6-5 to TRBJ1-3, with 11 positions matching TRBD1. The germline CDR1 and CDR2 sequences are MNHEY and SVGAGI. V was clipped by 8 bases and J by 1 base; unmatched bases: 4. The CDR3 has 15 amino acids.

The chain couples TRBV7-2 to TRBJ1-1; D is undetermined. Germline V gene data show CDR1 as SGHTA and CDR2 as FQGNSA. Trimming removed 5 bases from V and 7 bases from J, with 8 bases in between. The CDR3 spans 11 residues. The CDR3: CASSLSREAFF. DNA for the CDR3: TGTGCCAGCAGCCTGAGTCGTGAAGCTTTCTTT.

The chain employs TRBV7-2 and TRBJ2-7; 7 nucleotides agree with TRBD2. Germline CDR1 is SGHTA and CDR2 is FQGNSA. The CDR3 is 15 amino acids. V was pared by 3 bases and J by 0 bases, with 5 bases of the junction left unmatched. This chain's CDR3 is CASSLAGDPSYEQYF. CDR3 in DNA: TGTGCCAGCAGCTTGGCGGGGGATCCCTCCTACGAGCAGTACTTC.